This TCR beta chain was identified in a study of T cells in Graves' hyperthyroidism and ophthalmopathy. Study-level information: Peripheral blood was secured at the point of initial diagnosis, before any treatment.

Absent ophthalmopathy progression within 18 months defined stable Graves' hyperthyroidism. The hyperthyroidism patients had all been newly diagnosed, and their disease duration was under 2 months. Their ages ranged from 18 to 65 years. What was amplified from RNA transcripts were TCR beta CDR3 regions. The HTBI primer set served for first-round RT-PCR of the TCR CDR3. Using its own MiXCR run on the multiplex PCR reads, TCRdb lists one record per CDR3 protein. This sample yields around 420,000 distinct CDR3 sequences, of which 15% to 19% are seen a single time; just under 8% belongs to the top ten. The table lists this clonotype with many counts. The CDR3 runs to 15 residues. V lost 4 bases and J lost 6; bases outside the gene matches: 9. The V gene's germline CDR1 is SGDLS and CDR2 YYNGEE.

The receptor was derived from a woman between 18 and 29 years old with Graves' hyperthyroidism. The specimen sequenced was blood. The chain is built from TRBV9 and TRBJ1-2; 10 positions match TRBD1. The CDR3 sequence is CASSHHGTGDDGYTF. The CDR3 coding sequence is TGTGCCAGCAGCCATCACGGGACAGGGGACGATGGCTACACCTTC.